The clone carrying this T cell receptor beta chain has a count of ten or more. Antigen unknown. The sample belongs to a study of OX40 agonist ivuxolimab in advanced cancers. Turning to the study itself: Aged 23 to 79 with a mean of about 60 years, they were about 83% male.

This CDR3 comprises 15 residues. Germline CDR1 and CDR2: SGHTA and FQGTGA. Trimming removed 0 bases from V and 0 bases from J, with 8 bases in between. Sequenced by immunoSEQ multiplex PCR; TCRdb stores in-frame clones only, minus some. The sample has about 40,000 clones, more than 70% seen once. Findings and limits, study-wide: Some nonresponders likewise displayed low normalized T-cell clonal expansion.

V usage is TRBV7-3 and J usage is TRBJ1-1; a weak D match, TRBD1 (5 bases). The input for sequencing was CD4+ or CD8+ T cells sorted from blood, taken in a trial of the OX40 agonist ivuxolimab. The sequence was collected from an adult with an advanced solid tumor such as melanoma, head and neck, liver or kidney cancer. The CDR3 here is CASSLTRGMNTEAFF. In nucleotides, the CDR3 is TGTGCCAGCAGCTTAACTCGGGGCATGAACACTGAAGCTTTCTTT. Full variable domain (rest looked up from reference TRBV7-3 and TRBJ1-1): GAGVSQTPSNKVTEKGKYVELRCDPISGHTALYWYRQSLGQGPEFLIYFQGTGAADDSGLPNDRFFAVRPEGSVSTLKIQRTERGDSAVYLCASSLTRGMNTEAFFGQGTRLTVV.